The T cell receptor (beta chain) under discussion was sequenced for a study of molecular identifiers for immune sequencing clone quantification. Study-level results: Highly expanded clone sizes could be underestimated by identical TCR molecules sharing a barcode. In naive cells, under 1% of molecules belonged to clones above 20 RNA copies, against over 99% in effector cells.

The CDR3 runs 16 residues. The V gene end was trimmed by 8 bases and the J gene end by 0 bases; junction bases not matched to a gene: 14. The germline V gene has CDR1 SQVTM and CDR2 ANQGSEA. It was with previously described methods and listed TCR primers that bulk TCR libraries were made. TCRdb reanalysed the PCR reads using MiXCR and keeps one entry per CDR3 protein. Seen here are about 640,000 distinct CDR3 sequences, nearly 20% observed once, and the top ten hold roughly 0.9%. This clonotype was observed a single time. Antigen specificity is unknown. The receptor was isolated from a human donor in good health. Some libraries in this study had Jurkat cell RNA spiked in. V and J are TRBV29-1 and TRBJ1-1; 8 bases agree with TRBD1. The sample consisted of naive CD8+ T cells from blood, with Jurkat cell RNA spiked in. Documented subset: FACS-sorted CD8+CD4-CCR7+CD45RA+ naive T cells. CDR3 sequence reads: CSSTPVDRGMNTEAFF. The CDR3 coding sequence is TGCAGCTCCACTCCGGTAGACAGGGGCATGAACACTGAAGCTTTCTTT. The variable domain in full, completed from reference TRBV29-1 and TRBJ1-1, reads SAVISQKPSRDICQRGTSLTIQCQVDSQVTMMFWYRQQPGQSLTLIATANQGSEATYESGFVIDKFPISRPNLTFSTLTVSNMSPEDSSIYLCSSTPVDRGMNTEAFFGQGTRLTVV.